A single sample is the source of the 18 T cell receptor beta chains below, sequenced in a study of cytomegalovirus exposure and HLA in healthy donors (dated by TCRdb to 2016 to 2017). Library generation was performed with the immunoSEQ multiplex PCR assay. For the multiplex PCR, a mixture combining 60 forward primers for TCR Vbeta segments and 13 reverse primers for TCR Jbeta segments was used. In TCRdb, the immuneACCESS table is reduced to in-frame sequences with V and J assigned. These tables do not hold every clone; where another copy was compared, an unresolved V gene accounts for under half, and the others remain unexplained. This sample holds 130,000 or so clones; about three quarters were observed only once. Around 1.9% of the sample is taken by the ten largest. Sequenced input: PBMCs. Receptor source: a man in his forties or fifties in good health and CMV-seronegative.

V is TRBV10-3 and J is TRBJ2-3; 8 bases fit TRBD2. Germline V gene lookup returns CDR1 ENHRY and CDR2 SYGVKD. The trim removed 0 bases at V and 0 bases at J, leaving 17 bases unmatched. The CDR3 is 21 amino acids. DNA of the CDR3: TGTGCCATCAGTGAGTCCGGGGGGGGCAGGCGCCGGAACTTTAGCACAGATACGCAGTATTTT. It yields the protein CAISESGGGRRRNFSTDTQYF.

The table lists this clone with a few counts. The rearrangement joins TRBV6-5 to TRBJ2-2; TRBD1 matches at 9 bases. CDR3 length: 15 amino acids. From germline, CDR1 is MNHEY and CDR2 SVGAGI. Unmatched junction bases numbered 2, after V lost 5 bases and J lost 1 base. Written as DNA, the CDR3 is TGTGCCAGCAGTGCGGGACAGGGGAACACCGGGGAGCTGTTTTTT. Its translation: CASSAGQGNTGELFF.

This clone appeared a single time. This chain links TRBV4-3 with TRBJ1-3, with D possibly being TRBD1 (5 bases). CDR3 size: 15 residues. Germline loops: CDR1 LGHNA, CDR2 YSLEER. Between the trimmed V and J ends, which lost 3 bases and 1 base, there was a span of 10 bases. The CDR3 region has the DNA TGCGCCAGCAGCCAGCTGGACAAGTCTGGAAACACCATATATTTT. This codes for CASSQLDKSGNTIYF.

V usage is TRBV19 and J usage is TRBJ2-7; 11 bases match TRBD2. The CDR3 covers 16 residues. Germline CDR1 LNHDA, CDR2 SQIVND (reference sequence). Trimming at V came to 5 bases and at J to 0 bases, leaving 6 bases not matched to a gene. This chain's CDR3 is CASSSRGLAASYEQYF. The DNA for the CDR3 is TGTGCCAGTAGTTCCAGGGGACTAGCGGCCTCCTACGAGCAGTACTTC.

The rearrangement uses TRBV27 and TRBJ2-2, with TRBD2 as a possible D gene (7 bases). CDR1 and CDR2 from the germline V gene are MNHEY and SMNVEV (reference sequence). This CDR3 is built from 15 residues. V lost 3 bases and J 4 bases, leaving 12 bases between the germline ends. The CDR3 DNA sequence: TGTGCCAGCAGTTTGGAGGGGGAGGGCACCGGGGAGCTGTTTTTT. Protein sequence: CASSLEGEGTGELFF.

There are a few counts of this clone. The rearrangement joins TRBV18 to TRBJ1-3, with unresolved D. Between the trimmed V and J ends, which lost 5 bases and 4 bases, there was a span of 12 bases. This CDR3 is 14 amino acids long. Looked up from germline, CDR1 is KGHSH and CDR2 is LQKENI. The CDR3 spells CASSLTAQGNTIYF. CDR3 nucleotides: TGTGCCAGCTCATTGACGGCACAGGGAAACACCATATATTTT.

In regard to this clone: At one end the junction does not follow the germline gene, possibly because of a read error. The same CDR3 also results from other DNA sequences found in this sample. The genes are TRBV5-4 and TRBJ1-6; 9 bases match TRBD1. Germline V lookup: CDR1 SGHNT, CDR2 YYREEE (reference sequence). This CDR3 contains 18 residues. CDR3 DNA sequence: TGTGCCAGCAGCTTTGATGGACAGGGGAACAATTGGGATTCGCCCCTCCACTTT. Its translation is CASSFDGQGNNWDSPLHF. Filled out from reference TRBV5-4 and TRBJ1-6, the complete variable domain reads ETGVTQSPTHLIKTRGQQVTLRCSSQSGHNTVSWYQQALGQGPQFIFQYYREEENGRGNFPPRFSGLQFPNYSSELNVNALELDDSALYLCASSFDGQGNNWDSPLHFGNGTRLTVT.

The chain couples TRBV28 to TRBJ2-5, with 10 bases matching TRBD1. Looked up from germline, CDR1 is MDHEN and CDR2 is SYDVKM. CDR3 length: 15 amino acids. V lost 6 bases, J lost 4 bases, and 8 bases stayed unmatched. The CDR3 spells CASSPGTGEGETQYF. The CDR3 DNA is TGTGCCAGCAGCCCTGGGACAGGGGAGGGAGAGACCCAGTACTTC.

The V call is TRBV7-3, the J call TRBJ2-3; a possible D gene is TRBD2 (5 bases). CDR3 length equals 17 residues. V was cut by 1 base and J by 1 base, with 15 bases left in between. Germline V gives CDR1 SGHTA, CDR2 FQGTGA. The CDR3 spells CASSLKGSPTGTDTQYF. The CDR3 nucleotides are TGTGCCAGCAGCTTAAAAGGGAGTCCTACGGGCACAGATACGCAGTATTTT.

The chain uses TRBV5-6 and TRBJ1-1; D ambiguous. CDR1 and CDR2 from the germline V gene are SGHDT and YYEEEE. CDR3 size: 12 residues. V lost 5 bases to trimming and J lost 1 base, with 6 bases between them. The CDR3 coding sequence is TGTGCCAGCAGGATCGGGAACACTGAAGCTTTCTTT. Translated: CASRIGNTEAFF.

The rearrangement uses TRBV28 and TRBJ2-7; tentative D call: TRBD2 (7 bases). CDR3 size: 15 residues. Per the germline V gene, CDR1 is MDHEN and CDR2 is SYDVKM. V was clipped by 6 bases and J by 5 bases, with 20 bases between them. The CDR3 DNA reads TGTGCCAGCAGCCTTGTCGGGGGGCATAATAACGAGCAGTACTTC. This sequence encodes CASSLVGGHNNEQYF.

The J gene is TRBJ1-2, the V gene TRBV27, with D tentatively TRBD1 (6 bases). Germline V gives CDR1 MNHEY, CDR2 SMNVEV (reference sequence). Between the trimmed V and J ends, which lost 6 bases and 1 base, there was a span of 12 bases. The CDR3 spans 14 residues. CDR3 region: CASSGGASNYGYTF. CDR3 coding DNA: TGTGCCAGCAGCGGGGGGGCGAGTAACTATGGCTACACCTTC.

V and J are TRBV15 and TRBJ2-5; D is possibly TRBD2 (7 bases). CDR3 length equals 14 residues. V was shortened by 1 base and J by 5 bases, with 11 bases between the two germline ends. Per germline, CDR1 LNHNV and CDR2 YYDKDF (reference sequence). The CDR3 region is CATSRGGGQETQYF. The CDR3 region has the DNA TGTGCCACCAGCAGAGGGGGGGGGCAGGAGACCCAGTACTTC.

The rearrangement uses TRBV11-2 and TRBJ1-1; 9 nucleotides align to TRBD1. With 3 bases clipped from V and 6 bases from J, the junction kept 8 bases outside the gene matches. This CDR3 has 15 residues. From germline, CDR1 is SGHAT and CDR2 FQNNGV. The CDR3 coding sequence is TGTGCCAGCAGCTTCACAAGGACAGGGGCCGCTGAAGCTTTCTTT. This codes for CASSFTRTGAAEAFF.

The table lists this clone with a few counts. V and J are TRBV28 and TRBJ1-1, with D unresolved. The V end was cut by 7 bases, the J end by 6 bases, with 12 bases between. The CDR3 sequence is 12 residues long. Germline CDR1 and CDR2: MDHEN and SYDVKM. The CDR3 loop reads CASTGRGPEAFF. The DNA of the CDR3 is TGTGCCAGCACCGGGAGAGGGCCTGAAGCTTTCTTT.

V usage is TRBV4-1 and J usage is TRBJ2-2, with 9 bases that match TRBD2. The length of the CDR3 is 16 residues. V dropped 1 base and J dropped 7; count of bases not matched to a gene: 7. CDR1 is MGHRA, CDR2 YSYEKL, per germline. The CDR3 is CASSQAAGGNVGELFF. CDR3 in DNA: TGCGCCAGCAGCCAAGCGGCGGGGGGGAATGTCGGGGAGCTGTTTTTT.

This clone has more than one count but fewer than ten. The gene calls are TRBV7-6 and TRBJ1-1; TRBD1 might be the D (6 bases). V lost 5 bases and J 5 bases, leaving 21 bases between the germline ends. CDR1 SGHVS and CDR2 FNYEAQ come from the germline V gene. The CDR3 length is 16 residues. The CDR3, as DNA: TGTGCCAGCAGCGCAGGTCCGGAGGGGGGGGTTACTGAAGCTTTCTTT. The encoded protein is CASSAGPEGGVTEAFF.

The V call is TRBV7-8, the J call TRBJ2-5; 9 bases fit TRBD1. The J call may be incorrect, as the DNA end agrees better with TRBJ2-7. This CDR3 comprises 15 residues. Per germline, CDR1 SGHVS and CDR2 FQNEAQ. The CDR3 spells CASSQGTGISYEQYF. Written as DNA, the CDR3 is TGTGCCAGCAGCCAAGGGACAGGGATCTCCTACGAGCAGTACTTC.